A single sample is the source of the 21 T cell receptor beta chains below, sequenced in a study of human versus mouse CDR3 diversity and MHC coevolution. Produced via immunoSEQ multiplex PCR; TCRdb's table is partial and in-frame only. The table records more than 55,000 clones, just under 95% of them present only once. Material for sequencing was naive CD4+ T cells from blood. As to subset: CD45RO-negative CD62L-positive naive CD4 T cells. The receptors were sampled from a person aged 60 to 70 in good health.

CDR3 loop: CASSLAGGWNTGELFF. The CDR3 region has the DNA TGTGCCAGCAGCTTAGCCGGGGGATGGAACACCGGGGAGCTGTTTTTT. The gene calls are TRBV7-9 and TRBJ2-2; a weak D match, TRBD2 (6 bases). V lost 0 bases and J 1 base, leaving 9 bases between the germline ends. This CDR3 is built from 16 residues. Germline V gene lookup returns CDR1 SEHNR and CDR2 FQNEAQ (reference sequence). Based on the CDR3 plus reference TRBV7-9 and TRBJ2-2, the full variable domain is DTGVSQNPRHKITKRGQNVTFRCDPISEHNRLYWYRQTLGQGPEFLTYFQNEAQLEKSRLLSDRFSAERPKGSFSTLEIQRTEQGDSAMYLCASSLAGGWNTGELFFGEGSRLTVL.

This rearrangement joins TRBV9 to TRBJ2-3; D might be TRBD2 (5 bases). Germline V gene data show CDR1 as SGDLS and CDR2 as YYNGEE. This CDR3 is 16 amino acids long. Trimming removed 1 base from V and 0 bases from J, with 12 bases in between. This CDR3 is CASSVSGGSSTDTQYF. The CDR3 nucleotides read TGTGCCAGCAGCGTATCAGGCGGGTCTAGCACAGATACGCAGTATTTT.

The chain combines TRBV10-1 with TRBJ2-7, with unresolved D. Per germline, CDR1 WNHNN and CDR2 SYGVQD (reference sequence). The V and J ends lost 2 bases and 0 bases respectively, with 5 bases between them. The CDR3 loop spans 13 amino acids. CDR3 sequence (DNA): TGCGCCAGCAGTGAGGGCAGCTCCTACGAGCAGTACTTC. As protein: CASSEGSSYEQYF.

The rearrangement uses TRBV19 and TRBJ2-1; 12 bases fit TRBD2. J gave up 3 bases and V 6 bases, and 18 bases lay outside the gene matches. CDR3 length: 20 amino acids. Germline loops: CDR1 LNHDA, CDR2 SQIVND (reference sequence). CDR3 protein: CASRSAGRLAGARNYNEQFF. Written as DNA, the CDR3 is TGTGCCAGTAGATCCGCCGGACGACTAGCGGGAGCGCGGAACTACAATGAGCAGTTCTTC. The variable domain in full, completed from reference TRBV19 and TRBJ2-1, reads DGGITQSPKYLFRKEGQNVTLSCEQNLNHDAMYWYRQDPGQGLRLIYYSQIVNDFQKGDIAEGYSVSREKKESFPLTVTSAQKNPTAFYLCASRSAGRLAGARNYNEQFFGPGTRLTVL.

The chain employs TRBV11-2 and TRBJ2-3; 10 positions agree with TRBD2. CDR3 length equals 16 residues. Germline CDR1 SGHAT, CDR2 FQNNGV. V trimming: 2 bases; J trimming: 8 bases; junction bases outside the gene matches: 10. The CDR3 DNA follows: TGTGCCAGCAGCTTAAGCGGGAGGGCCCGAGCGGGTACGCAGTATTTT. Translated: CASSLSGRARAGTQYF.

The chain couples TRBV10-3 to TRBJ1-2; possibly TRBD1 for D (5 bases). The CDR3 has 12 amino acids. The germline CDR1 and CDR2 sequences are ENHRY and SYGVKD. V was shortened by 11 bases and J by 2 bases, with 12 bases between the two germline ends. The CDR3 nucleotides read TGTGCCGCCTCACAGGAGAACTATGGCTACACCTTC. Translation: CAASQENYGYTF.

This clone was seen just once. The CDR3 spells CASSWGREVGEQYF. Written as DNA, the CDR3 is TGTGCCAGCAGCTGGGGCAGGGAGGTCGGTGAGCAGTACTTC. This rearrangement joins TRBV7-8 to TRBJ2-7; tentatively, D is TRBD2 (6 bases). Trimming stripped 4 bases from V and 7 bases from J, with 17 bases between. The CDR3 has 14 residues. Per germline, CDR1 SGHVS and CDR2 FQNEAQ.

DNA for the CDR3: TGCGCCAGTCATATAGAGGGGGTGAACACTGAAGCTTTCTTT. This gives the protein CASHIEGVNTEAFF. The chain has TRBV5-1 and TRBJ1-1; perhaps TRBD1 as D (6 bases). V was trimmed by 8 bases and J by 0 bases, leaving 14 bases between them. CDR1 is SGHRS, CDR2 YFSETQ, per germline. CDR3 length equals 14 residues.

The chain's CDR3 is CASSQDDSTPYEQYF. CDR3 nucleotides: TGCGCCAGCAGCCAAGATGACAGCACCCCCTACGAGCAGTACTTC. V gene TRBV4-1 combines with J gene TRBJ2-7; a possible D gene is TRBD1 (5 bases). CDR1 is MGHRA, CDR2 YSYEKL, per germline. The CDR3 covers 15 residues. Trimming stripped 0 bases from V and 2 bases from J, with 11 bases between.

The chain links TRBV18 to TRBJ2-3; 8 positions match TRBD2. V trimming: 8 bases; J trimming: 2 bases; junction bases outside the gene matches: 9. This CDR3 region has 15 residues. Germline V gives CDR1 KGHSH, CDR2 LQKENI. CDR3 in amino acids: CASLSGLADTDTQYF. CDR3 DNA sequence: TGTGCCAGCCTCTCAGGACTAGCTGACACAGATACGCAGTATTTT.

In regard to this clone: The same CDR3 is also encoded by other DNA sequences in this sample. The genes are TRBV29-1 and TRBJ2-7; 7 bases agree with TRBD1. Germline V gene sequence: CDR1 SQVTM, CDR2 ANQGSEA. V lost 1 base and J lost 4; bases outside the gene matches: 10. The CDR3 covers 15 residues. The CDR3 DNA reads TGCAGCGTTGAAGGGAAGACAGGGTCATCGTACGAGCAGTACTTC. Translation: CSVEGKTGSSYEQYF.

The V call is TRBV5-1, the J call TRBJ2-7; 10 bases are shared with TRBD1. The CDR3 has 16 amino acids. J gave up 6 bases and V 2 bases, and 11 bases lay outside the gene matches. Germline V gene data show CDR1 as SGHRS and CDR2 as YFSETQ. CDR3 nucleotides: TGCGCCAGCAGCTTCTATTCCGGGACAGGGGTAGCCGAGCAGTACTTC. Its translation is CASSFYSGTGVAEQYF.

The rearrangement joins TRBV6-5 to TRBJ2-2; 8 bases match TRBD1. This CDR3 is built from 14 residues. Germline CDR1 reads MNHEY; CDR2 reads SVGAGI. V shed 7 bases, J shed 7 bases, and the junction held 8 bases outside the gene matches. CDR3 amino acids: CASIRQGPGGELFF. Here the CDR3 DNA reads TGTGCCAGCATTCGACAGGGGCCAGGCGGGGAGCTGTTTTTT.

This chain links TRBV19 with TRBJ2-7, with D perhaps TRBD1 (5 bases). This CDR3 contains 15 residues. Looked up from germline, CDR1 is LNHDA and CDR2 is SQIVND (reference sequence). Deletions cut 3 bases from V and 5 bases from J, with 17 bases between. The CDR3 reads CASSIGSPDTDEQYF. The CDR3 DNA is TGTGCCAGTAGTATTGGGTCCCCGGACACAGACGAGCAGTACTTC.

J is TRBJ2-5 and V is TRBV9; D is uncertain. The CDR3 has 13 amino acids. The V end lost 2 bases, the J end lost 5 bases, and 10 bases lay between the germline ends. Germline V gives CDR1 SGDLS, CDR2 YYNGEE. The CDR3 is CASSVRDGETQYF. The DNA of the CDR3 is TGTGCCAGCAGCGTTCGAGACGGGGAGACCCAGTACTTC.

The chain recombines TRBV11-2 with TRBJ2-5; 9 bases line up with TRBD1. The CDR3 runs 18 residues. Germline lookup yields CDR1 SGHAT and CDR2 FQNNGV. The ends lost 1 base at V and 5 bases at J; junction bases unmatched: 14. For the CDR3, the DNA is TGTGCCAGCAGCTTAGGGATTAAGGGACAGGGTATGGTGGAGACCCAGTACTTC. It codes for CASSLGIKGQGMVETQYF.

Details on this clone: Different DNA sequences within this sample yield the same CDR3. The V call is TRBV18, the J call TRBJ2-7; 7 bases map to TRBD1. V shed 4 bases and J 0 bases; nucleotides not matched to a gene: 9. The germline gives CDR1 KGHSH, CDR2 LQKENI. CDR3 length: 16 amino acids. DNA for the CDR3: TGTGCCAGCTCACAAACGACAGGGCCCTCCTCCTACGAGCAGTACTTC. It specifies CASSQTTGPSSYEQYF.

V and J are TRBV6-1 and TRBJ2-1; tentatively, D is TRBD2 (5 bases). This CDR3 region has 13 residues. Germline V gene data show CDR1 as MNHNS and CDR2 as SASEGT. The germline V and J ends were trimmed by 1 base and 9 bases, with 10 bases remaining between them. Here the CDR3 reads CASSEGVASEQFF. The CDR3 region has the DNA TGTGCCAGCAGTGAAGGGGTAGCGTCTGAGCAGTTCTTC.

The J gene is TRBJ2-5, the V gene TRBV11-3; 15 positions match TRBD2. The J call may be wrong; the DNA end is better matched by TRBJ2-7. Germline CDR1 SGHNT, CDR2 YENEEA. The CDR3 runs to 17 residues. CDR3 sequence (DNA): TGTGCCAGCAGCTCGGGACTAGCGGGAGGTTTTCACTACGAGCAGTACTTC. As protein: CASSSGLAGGFHYEQYF.

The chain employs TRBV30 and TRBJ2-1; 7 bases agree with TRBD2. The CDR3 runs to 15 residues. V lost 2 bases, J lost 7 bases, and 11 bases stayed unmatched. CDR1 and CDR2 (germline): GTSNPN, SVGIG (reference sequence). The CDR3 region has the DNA TGTGCCTGGAGTACCGGAGGAGGGAGGGTAAATGAGCAGTTCTTC. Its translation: CAWSTGGGRVNEQFF.

The CDR3 spells CASSLSGPNTGELFF. CDR3 sequence (DNA): TGTGCCAGCAGCTTATCGGGTCCGAACACCGGGGAGCTGTTTTTT. The chain uses TRBV7-3 and TRBJ2-2; the D is unclear. The CDR3 has 15 amino acids. V lost 2 bases, J lost 0 bases, and 7 bases lay in between. CDR1 and CDR2 (germline): SGHTA, FQGTGA.